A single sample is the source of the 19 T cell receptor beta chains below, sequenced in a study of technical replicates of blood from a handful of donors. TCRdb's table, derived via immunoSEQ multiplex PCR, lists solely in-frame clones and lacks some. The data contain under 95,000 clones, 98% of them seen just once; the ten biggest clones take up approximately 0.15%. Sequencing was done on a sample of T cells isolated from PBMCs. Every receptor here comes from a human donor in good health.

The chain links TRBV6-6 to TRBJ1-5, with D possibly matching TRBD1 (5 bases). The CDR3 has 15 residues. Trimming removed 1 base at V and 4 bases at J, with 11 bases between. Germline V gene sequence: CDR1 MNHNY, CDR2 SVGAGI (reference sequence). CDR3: CASSYFRGENQPQHF. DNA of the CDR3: TGTGCCAGCAGTTACTTTCGGGGGGAGAATCAGCCCCAGCATTTT.

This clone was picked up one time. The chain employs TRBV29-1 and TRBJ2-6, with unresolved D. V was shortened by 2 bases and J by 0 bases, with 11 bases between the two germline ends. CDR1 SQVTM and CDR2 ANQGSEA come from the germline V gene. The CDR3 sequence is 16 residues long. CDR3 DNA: TGCAGCGTTGAACTGCAGAGGAGCTCTGGGGCCAACGTCCTGACTTTC. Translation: CSVELQRSSGANVLTF. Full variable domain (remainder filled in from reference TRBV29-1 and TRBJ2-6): SAVISQKPSRDICQRGTSLTIQCQVDSQVTMMFWYRQQPGQSLTLIATANQGSEATYESGFVIDKFPISRPNLTFSTLTVSNMSPEDSSIYLCSVELQRSSGANVLTFGAGSRLTVL.

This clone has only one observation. CDR3 nucleotide sequence: TGTGCCAGTAGGGACCCGACTGGGGCCCAAGAGACCCAGTACTTC. Its protein product is CASRDPTGAQETQYF. V usage is TRBV19 and J usage is TRBJ2-5; tentatively, D is TRBD1 (5 bases). The germline CDR1 and CDR2 sequences are LNHDA and SQIVND (reference sequence). The germline V and J ends were trimmed by 6 bases and 1 base, with 15 bases remaining between them. The CDR3 is 15 residues long.

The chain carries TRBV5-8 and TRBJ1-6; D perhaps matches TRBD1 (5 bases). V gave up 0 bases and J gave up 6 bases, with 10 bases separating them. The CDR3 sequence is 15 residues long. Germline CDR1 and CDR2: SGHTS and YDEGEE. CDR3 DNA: TGTGCCAGCAGCTTGGCCGGGGGGGGTAATTCACCCCTCCACTTT. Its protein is CASSLAGGGNSPLHF.

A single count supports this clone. The chain's CDR3 is CSVEPRGQETQYF. CDR3 nucleotide sequence: TGCAGCGTTGAACCCAGGGGGCAAGAGACCCAGTACTTC. This rearrangement joins TRBV29-1 to TRBJ2-5; 7 bases fit TRBD1. This CDR3 is 13 amino acids long. The trim removed 2 bases at V and 2 bases at J, leaving 2 bases unmatched. Germline V gene lookup returns CDR1 SQVTM and CDR2 ANQGSEA.

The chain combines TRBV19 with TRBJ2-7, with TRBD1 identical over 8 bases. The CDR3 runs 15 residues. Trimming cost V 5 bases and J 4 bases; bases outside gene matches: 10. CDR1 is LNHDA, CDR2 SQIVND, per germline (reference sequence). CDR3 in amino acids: CASSGWTGLKYEQYF. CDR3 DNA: TGTGCCAGTAGTGGATGGACAGGGTTAAAGTACGAGCAGTACTTC.

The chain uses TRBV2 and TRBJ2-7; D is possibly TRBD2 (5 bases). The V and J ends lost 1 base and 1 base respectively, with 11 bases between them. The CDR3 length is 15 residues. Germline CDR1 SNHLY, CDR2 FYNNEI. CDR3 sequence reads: CASSEGRSISYEQYF. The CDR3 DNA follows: TGTGCCAGCAGTGAAGGGAGGTCAATTTCCTACGAGCAGTACTTC.

CDR3 in DNA: TGTGCCACCGACTGGGGGGGACTCTCCTACAATGAGCAGTTCTTC. Translation gives CATDWGGLSYNEQFF. The genes are TRBV10-3 and TRBJ2-1; TRBD2 aligns across 7 bases. The junction had 9 bases not matched to a gene; V was cut back by 10 bases and J by 0 bases. Looked up from germline, CDR1 is ENHRY and CDR2 is SYGVKD. CDR3 size: 15 residues.

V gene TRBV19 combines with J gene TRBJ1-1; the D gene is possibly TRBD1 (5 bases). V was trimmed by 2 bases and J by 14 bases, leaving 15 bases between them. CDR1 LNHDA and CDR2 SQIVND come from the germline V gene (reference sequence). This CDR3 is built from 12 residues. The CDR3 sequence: CASSITGGVGFF. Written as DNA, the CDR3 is TGTGCCAGTAGTATAACGGGGGGGGTAGGGTTCTTT.

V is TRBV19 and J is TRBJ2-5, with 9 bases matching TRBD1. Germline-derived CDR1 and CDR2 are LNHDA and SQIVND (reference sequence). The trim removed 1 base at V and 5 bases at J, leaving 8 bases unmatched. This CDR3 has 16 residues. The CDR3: CASSIGRQGEWETQYF. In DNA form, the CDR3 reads TGTGCCAGTAGTATAGGGAGACAGGGGGAGTGGGAGACCCAGTACTTC.

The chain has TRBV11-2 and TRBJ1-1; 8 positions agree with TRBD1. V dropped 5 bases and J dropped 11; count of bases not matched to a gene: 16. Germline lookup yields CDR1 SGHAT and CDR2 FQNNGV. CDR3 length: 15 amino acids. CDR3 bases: TGTGCCAGCAGCACTCCTATTAGGTCCACAGGGGGGGCTTTCTTT. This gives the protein CASSTPIRSTGGAFF.

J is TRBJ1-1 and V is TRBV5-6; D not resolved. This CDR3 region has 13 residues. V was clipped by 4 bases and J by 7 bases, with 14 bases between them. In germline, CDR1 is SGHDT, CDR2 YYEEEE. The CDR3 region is CASSLIAPFEAFF. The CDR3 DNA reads TGTGCCAGCAGCCTGATCGCGCCGTTTGAAGCTTTCTTT.

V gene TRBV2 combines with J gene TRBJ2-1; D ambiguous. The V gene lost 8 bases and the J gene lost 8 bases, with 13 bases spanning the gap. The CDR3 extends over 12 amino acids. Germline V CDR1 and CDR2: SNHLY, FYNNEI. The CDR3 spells CASRVEDYEQFF. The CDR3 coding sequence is TGTGCCAGCCGGGTAGAAGACTATGAGCAGTTCTTC.

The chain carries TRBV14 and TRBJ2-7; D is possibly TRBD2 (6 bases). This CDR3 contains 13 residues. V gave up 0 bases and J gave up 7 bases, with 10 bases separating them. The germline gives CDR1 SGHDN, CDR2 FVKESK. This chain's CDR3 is CASSQDSGREQYF. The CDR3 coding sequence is TGTGCCAGCAGCCAAGACAGCGGGCGGGAGCAGTACTTC.

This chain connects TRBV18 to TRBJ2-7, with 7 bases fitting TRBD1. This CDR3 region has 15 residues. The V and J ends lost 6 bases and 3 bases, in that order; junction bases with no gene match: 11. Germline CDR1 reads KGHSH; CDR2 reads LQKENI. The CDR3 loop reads CASSPQGVSSYEQYF. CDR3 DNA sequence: TGTGCCAGCTCGCCTCAGGGGGTTAGTAGCTACGAGCAGTACTTC. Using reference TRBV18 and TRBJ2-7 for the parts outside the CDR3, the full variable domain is NAGVMQNPRHLVRRRGQEARLRCSPMKGHSHVYWYRQLPEEGLKFMVYLQKENIIDESGMPKERFSAEFPKEGPSILRIQQVVRGDSAAYFCASSPQGVSSYEQYFGPGTRLTVT.

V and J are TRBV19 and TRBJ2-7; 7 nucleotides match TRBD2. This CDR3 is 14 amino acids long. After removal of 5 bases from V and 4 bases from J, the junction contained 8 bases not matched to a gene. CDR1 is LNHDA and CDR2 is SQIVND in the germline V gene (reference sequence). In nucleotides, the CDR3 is TGTGCCAGTAGTGGGGAGGGAGACTATTACGAGCAGTACTTC. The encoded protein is CASSGEGDYYEQYF. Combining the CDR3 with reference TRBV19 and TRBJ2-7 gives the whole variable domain DGGITQSPKYLFRKEGQNVTLSCEQNLNHDAMYWYRQDPGQGLRLIYYSQIVNDFQKGDIAEGYSVSREKKESFPLTVTSAQKNPTAFYLCASSGEGDYYEQYFGPGTRLTVT.

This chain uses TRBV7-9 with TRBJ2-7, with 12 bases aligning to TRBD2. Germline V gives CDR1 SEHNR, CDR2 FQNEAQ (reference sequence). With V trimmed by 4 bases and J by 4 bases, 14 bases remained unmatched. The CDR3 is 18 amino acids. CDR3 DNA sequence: TGTGCCAGCAGCTCTAAAATGGGGAAGACTAGCGGGAGTTACGAGCAGTACTTC. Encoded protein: CASSSKMGKTSGSYEQYF.

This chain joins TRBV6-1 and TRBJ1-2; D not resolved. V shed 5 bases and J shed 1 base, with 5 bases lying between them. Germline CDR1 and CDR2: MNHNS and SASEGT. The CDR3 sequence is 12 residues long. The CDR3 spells CASSSLNYGYTF. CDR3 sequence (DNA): TGTGCCAGCAGTTCACTTAACTATGGCTACACCTTC.

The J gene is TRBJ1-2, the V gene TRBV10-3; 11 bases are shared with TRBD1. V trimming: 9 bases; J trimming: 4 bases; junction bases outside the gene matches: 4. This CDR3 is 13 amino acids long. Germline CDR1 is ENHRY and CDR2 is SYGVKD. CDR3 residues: CAIHGTGGYGYTF. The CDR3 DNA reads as TGTGCCATTCATGGGACAGGGGGCTATGGCTACACCTTC.